A selection of T cell receptor beta chains follows, all from one sample in a study of shared clonotypes between healthy human individuals. Clones were sequenced by immunoSEQ multiplex PCR, and TCRdb holds only the in-frame ones, with some missing. Of about 1.9 million clones listed, around 93% are singletons. Input material: naive CD8+ T cells from PBMCs. These receptors all come from a man aged 18-30 years in good health. Some clones in this sample may be carry-over from other donors' samples. Each CDR3 is given with its conserved first and last residue. Fields, in order: D gene, J gene, clone size, V gene, CDR3 protein, CDR3 DNA. D genes are given only for firm matches. Rows may omit the clone size; those that give it use once, few, many or a size class.

>-|TRBJ2-7|-|TRBV27
CASSLSGWSSYEQYF
TGTGCCAGCAGTTTATCCGGTTGGAGCTCCTACGAGCAGTACTTC
>TRBD2|TRBJ2-2|-|TRBV29-1
CSVGGTVSPGLAGGPLDTGELFF
TGCAGCGTTGGGGGGACAGTATCTCCGGGACTAGCGGGAGGGCCTTTGGACACCGGGGAGCTGTTTTTT
>-|TRBJ2-1|-|TRBV7-8
CASSREDPGSSYNEQFF
TGTGCCAGCAGCCGCGAAGACCCCGGGAGCTCCTACAATGAGCAGTTCTTC
>-|TRBJ2-2|-|TRBV7-3
CASSLMRTGELFF
TGTGCCAGCAGCTTAATGCGCACCGGGGAGCTGTTTTTT
>TRBD2|TRBJ2-7|-|TRBV9
CASGESGRPNEQYF
TGTGCCAGCGGAGAGAGCGGGAGGCCGAACGAGCAGTACTTC
>-|TRBJ1-2|-|TRBV5-1
CASSETPNYGYTF
TGCGCCAGCAGCGAGACACCGAACTATGGCTACACCTTC
>-|TRBJ2-1|once|TRBV4-2
CASSQADGGSHEQFF
TGTGCCAGCAGCCAAGCGGACGGAGGGTCGCATGAGCAGTTCTTC
>-|TRBJ2-2|-|TRBV11-3
CASSLEGFEGNTGELFF
TGTGCCAGCAGCTTAGAGGGTTTCGAGGGGAACACCGGGGAGCTGTTTTTT
>-|TRBJ2-7|-|TRBV27
CASSSQTVQGSPGFWTPYEQYF
TGTGCCAGCAGTTCCCAAACCGTACAAGGAAGCCCGGGTTTTTGGACCCCCTACGAGCAGTACTTC
>TRBD2|TRBJ2-1|-|TRBV6-1
CASSGLAGDEQFF
TGTGCCAGCAGTGGACTAGCGGGAGACGAGCAGTTCTTC
>-|TRBJ1-3|-|TRBV6-1
CASSERTAYGNTIYF
TGTGCCAGCAGTGAACGCACGGCGTACGGAAACACCATATATTTT
>-|TRBJ1-4|-|TRBV15
CATSRGWAGEEKLFF
TGTGCCACCAGCAGAGGTTGGGCGGGGGAGGAAAAACTGTTTTTT
>-|TRBJ1-1|once|TRBV7-9
CASSLSKDTEAFF
TGTGCCAGCAGCTTATCCAAGGACACTGAAGCTTTCTTT
>-|TRBJ1-1|-|TRBV27
CASSFFGGTEAFF
TGTGCCAGCAGTTTCTTTGGGGGCACTGAAGCTTTCTTT
>TRBD1|TRBJ2-1|-|TRBV6-1
CASSGQGVGNEQFF
TGTGCCAGCTCGGGACAGGGGGTTGGCAATGAGCAGTTCTTC
>-|TRBJ2-1|-|TRBV18
CASSPQGGGNEQFF
TGTGCCAGCTCACCTCAGGGGGGAGGAAATGAGCAGTTCTTC
>-|TRBJ2-5|-|TRBV11-2
CASSLDGWLVVQETQYF
TGTGCCAGCAGCTTAGATGGGTGGTTGGTTGTTCAAGAGACCCAGTACTTC
>-|TRBJ2-7|-|TRBV5-6
CASSFQPYFEGGMWEQYF
TGTGCCAGCAGCTTCCAACCGTATTTTGAGGGAGGAATGTGGGAGCAGTACTTC
>-|TRBJ2-7|-|TRBV7-8
CASSLVGANPTYEQYF
TGTGCCAGCAGCTTGGTCGGGGCCAATCCGACCTACGAGCAGTACTTC
>-|TRBJ1-2|-|TRBV4-3
CASSQGGELANYGYTF
TGCGCCAGCAGCCAAGGAGGGGAGCTAGCCAACTATGGCTACACCTTC
>TRBD2|TRBJ2-7|-|TRBV7-2
CASSSAVAMGGFYEQYF
TGTGCCAGCAGCTCTGCTGTTGCTATGGGGGGGTTTTACGAGCAGTACTTC
>-|TRBJ1-2|-|TRBV29-1
CSVDWTNYGYTF
TGCAGCGTTGATTGGACGAACTATGGCTACACCTTC
>TRBD2|TRBJ2-1|-|TRBV10-3
CAISDVLAGFYNEQFF
TGTGCCATCAGTGACGTCCTAGCGGGATTCTACAATGAGCAGTTCTTC
>TRBD1|TRBJ1-4|-|TRBV19
CASGDRWRTNEKLFF
TGTGCCAGCGGGGACAGGTGGAGAACTAATGAAAAACTGTTTTTT
>-|TRBJ2-3|-|TRBV4-1
CASSQALRGGASTDTQYF
TGCGCCAGCAGCCAAGCCCTACGGGGTGGGGCGTCCACAGATACGCAGTATTTT
>-|TRBJ2-7|few|TRBV28
CASSSPYEQYF
TGTGCCAGCAGTTCACCCTACGAGCAGTACTTC
>-|TRBJ1-1|-|TRBV5-1
CASSLSGEAFF
TGCGCCAGCAGCCTATCGGGGGAAGCTTTCTTT
>-|TRBJ2-1|-|TRBV21-1
CASSKSQRRTYNEQFF
TGTGCCAGCAGCAAATCTCAGAGGAGGACCTACAATGAGCAGTTCTTC
>-|TRBJ2-6|-|TRBV25-1
CASSETGGKGANVLTF
TGTGCCAGCAGTGAGACGGGCGGGAAAGGGGCCAACGTCCTGACTTTC
>-|TRBJ2-7|once|TRBV6-1
CASSGRTVSYEQYF
TGTGCCAGCAGCGGAAGGACAGTCTCCTACGAGCAGTACTTC
>-|TRBJ1-1|-|TRBV14
CASSQDPGILAFF
TGTGCCAGCAGCCAAGACCCGGGCATTTTGGCTTTCTTT
>-|TRBJ2-7|-|TRBV6-5
CATRTDTPYEQYF
TGTGCCACCAGAACAGACACACCCTACGAGCAGTACTTC
>-|TRBJ2-7|-|TRBV27
CASSPSSGAFSYEQYF
TGTGCCAGCAGTCCCTCGTCGGGGGCCTTCTCCTACGAGCAGTACTTC
>-|TRBJ2-1|-|TRBV11-2
CASSTRRDLSNEQFF
TGTGCCAGCAGCACAAGGCGGGACCTCAGCAATGAGCAGTTCTTC
>TRBD2|TRBJ2-3|-|TRBV28
CASSTQLPRLAGDFDTQYF
TGTGCCAGCAGTACCCAATTACCCAGACTAGCGGGAGATTTCGATACGCAGTATTTT
>-|TRBJ2-7|-|TRBV15
CATSREADFPYEQYF
TGTGCCACCAGCCGTGAGGCAGATTTCCCCTACGAGCAGTACTTC
>TRBD1|TRBJ2-1|-|TRBV9
CASSDTGVLHNEQFF
TGTGCCAGCAGTGATACAGGGGTTCTCCACAATGAGCAGTTCTTC
>TRBD1|TRBJ2-1|-|TRBV15
CATRPRGQGIYNEQFF
TGTGCCACCAGGCCGAGGGGACAGGGTATCTACAATGAGCAGTTCTTC
>-|TRBJ2-1|-|TRBV7-3
CASSLGIASLGHISYNEQFF
TGTGCCAGCAGCTTAGGTATAGCTTCTCTGGGACACATTTCTTACAATGAGCAGTTCTTC
>-|TRBJ1-2|-|TRBV7-9
CASSFGRGADGYTF
TGTGCCAGCAGCTTCGGTCGGGGGGCGGATGGCTACACCTTC